Below, one T cell receptor beta chain is given with its context. Its antigen is currently unknown. Germline V gene sequence: CDR1 SQVTM, CDR2 ANQGSEA. Trimming removed 1 base from V and 11 bases from J, with 2 bases in between. There are 8 residues in the CDR3. This entry comes from a study of vaccination effects on CD4 cells after COVID-19. Repertoires were generated with immunoSEQ multiplex PCR, while TCRdb's copy carries only in-frame clones and drops some. The data contain tens of thousands of clones, approximately 70% of them singletons. Antigen-specific CD4+ T cells were first expanded with viral peptide pools by the ViraFEST assay and only then sequenced. The authors isolated CD4+ T cells after 10 days of culture. Nucleocapsid antibodies were negative in the vaccine recipients, who had never had SARS-CoV-2 infection. The culture medium for a few million PBMC per well included approximately 10 IU/ml IL-2 and 9 to 10 ug/ml peptides. Days 3 and 7 were when half the medium was replaced with IL-2 medium.

Sequences were derived from CD4+ T cells from PBMCs cultured with HCoV-NL63 spike peptides, sampled before COVID-19 vaccination. The chain carries TRBV29-1 and TRBJ1-1; D gene uncertain. The receptor's source is a human donor who received a COVID-19 vaccine. The CDR3 sequence: CSVEGAFF. The CDR3 bases are TGCAGCGTTGAAGGGGCTTTCTTT.